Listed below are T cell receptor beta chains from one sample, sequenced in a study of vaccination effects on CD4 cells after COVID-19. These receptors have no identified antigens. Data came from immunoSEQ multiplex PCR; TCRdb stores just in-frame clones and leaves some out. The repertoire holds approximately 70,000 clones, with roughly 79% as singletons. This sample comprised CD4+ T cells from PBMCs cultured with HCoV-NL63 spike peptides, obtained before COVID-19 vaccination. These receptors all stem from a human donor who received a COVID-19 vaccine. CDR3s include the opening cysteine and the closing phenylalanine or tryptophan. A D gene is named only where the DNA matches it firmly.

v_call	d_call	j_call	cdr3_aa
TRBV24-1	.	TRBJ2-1	CATSDPGLASNEQFF
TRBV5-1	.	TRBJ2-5	CASSPTWGRVTQYF
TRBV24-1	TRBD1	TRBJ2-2	CATSDPGTGVTGELFF
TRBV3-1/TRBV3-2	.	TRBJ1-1	CASCPSEAFF
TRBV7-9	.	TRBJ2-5	CASSPPRFKETQYF
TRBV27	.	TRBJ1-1	CASSHSLRYTEAFF
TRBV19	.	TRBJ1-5	CASSMSHRESQPQHF
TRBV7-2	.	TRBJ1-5	CASSLKPTGRVGNQPQHF
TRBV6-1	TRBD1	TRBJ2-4	CASSGWTGGERAKNIQYF
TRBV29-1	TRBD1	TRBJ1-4	CSVEIDRGPEKLFF
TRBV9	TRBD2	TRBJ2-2	CASSVQTSGNTGELFF